These 25 T cell receptor beta chains came from one sample sequenced in a study of identical twins. TCRdb re-analysed the 5' RACE reads in MiXCR, keeping a single row per CDR3 protein. Of 1.5 million to 2 million distinct CDR3 sequences in the sample, about 32% were seen once. Sequenced: cord blood. The receptors here all came from a newborn girl in good health.

The chain carries TRBV28 and TRBJ2-4; 7 nucleotides agree with TRBD2. There are 13 residues in the CDR3. Germline CDR1 MDHEN, CDR2 SYDVKM. V was clipped by 5 bases and J by 13 bases; unmatched bases: 11. The CDR3 sequence: CASSSSGPYGQYF. DNA of the CDR3: TGTGCCAGCAGTAGTAGCGGGCCTTACGGGCAGTACTTC.

In its sample, this clonotype was seen a few times. This sequence joins TRBV3-1 and TRBJ2-6, with 8 bases aligning to TRBD1. The CDR3 length is 15 residues. CDR1 LGHDT and CDR2 YNNKEL come from the germline V gene (reference sequence). Losses at the gene ends were 6 bases for V and 3 bases for J; bases not matched to a gene: 4. CDR3 bases: TGTGCCAGCAGAAAGGACAGGGATGGGGCCAACGTCCTGACTTTC. It codes for CASRKDRDGANVLTF.

The chain is built from TRBV19 and TRBJ1-3; D is unresolved. Germline V gene data show CDR1 as LNHDA and CDR2 as SQIVND (reference sequence). This CDR3 is built from 15 residues. V was pared by 3 bases and J by 0 bases, with 9 bases between. CDR3 nucleotides: TGTGCCAGTAGTATCGCCCACTACTCTGGAAACACCATATATTTT. Translating it yields CASSIAHYSGNTIYF.

This clonotype was found many times. J is TRBJ2-7 and V is TRBV20-1, with D possibly TRBD1 on 5 matching bases. The V gene's germline CDR1 is DFQATT and CDR2 SNEGSKA (reference sequence). The CDR3 covers 14 residues. V was cut by 6 bases and J by 0 bases, with 15 bases left in between. The CDR3 loop is CSARDLVSSYEQYF. CDR3 nucleotide sequence: TGCAGTGCCAGGGATCTCGTGAGCTCCTACGAGCAGTACTTC.

Details on this clonotype: A read error may be the cause here, since a much bigger clone is one base away. The rearrangement links TRBV16 to TRBJ2-7; D is ambiguous. There are 13 residues in the CDR3. V shed 11 bases and J shed 2 bases, with 16 bases lying between them. The germline V gene has CDR1 KGHSY and CDR2 FQNENV. Here the CDR3 DNA reads TGTGCCCGCACCCTGGACCTACCCTACGAGCAGTACTTC. Translated: CARTLDLPYEQYF.

This sequence joins TRBV13 and TRBJ2-1; D not resolved. CDR1 is PRHDT and CDR2 is FYEKMQ in the germline V gene (reference sequence). V lost 5 bases and J lost 1, with 15 bases in between. This CDR3 has 16 residues. CDR3 protein: CASSTTDIPSYNEQFF. The CDR3 DNA is TGTGCCAGCAGCACCACCGACATACCTTCCTACAATGAGCAGTTCTTC.

The rearrangement links TRBV12-3 or TRBV12-4 to TRBJ1-4; the D gene is possibly TRBD1 (5 bases). The CDR3 extends over 14 amino acids. Trimming cost V 3 bases and J 7 bases, with 12 bases left between them. The CDR3 loop is CASSFGGIGEKLFF. Written as DNA, the CDR3 is TGTGCCAGCAGTTTTGGGGGGATAGGTGAAAAACTGTTTTTT.

A remark on this clonotype: The junction does not match germline at one end; this may be a read error. The rearrangement uses TRBV14 and TRBJ2-6; TRBD2 is a possible D gene (5 bases). Per the germline V gene, CDR1 is SGHDN and CDR2 is FVKESK. The CDR3 runs 15 residues. The CDR3: CACSQRGPGANVLTF. In DNA, the CDR3 is TGTGCCTGCAGCCAAAGAGGGCCTGGGGCCAACGTCCTGACTTTC.

This clonotype was detected a few times. The chain recombines TRBV4-1 with TRBJ1-1; D possibly corresponds to TRBD1 (6 bases). V was clipped by 4 bases and J by 5 bases, with 11 bases between them. The germline V gene encodes CDR1 MGHRA and CDR2 YSYEKL. This CDR3 region has 13 residues. The CDR3, as DNA: TGCGCCAGCAGCCCAACAGGGCTGACTGAAGCTTTCTTT. Its protein is CASSPTGLTEAFF.

The chain is built from TRBV30 and TRBJ1-5; D is ambiguous. CDR3 size: 12 residues. Germline assignment: CDR1 GTSNPN and CDR2 SVGIG (reference sequence). V lost 2 bases and J lost 7, with 9 bases in between. The CDR3 DNA sequence: TGTGCCTGGAGTAGAGGGAACCAGCCCCAGCATTTT. It codes for CAWSRGNQPQHF.

This clonotype appeared a few times. The chain combines TRBV2 with TRBJ1-6, with TRBD1 as a possible D gene (5 bases). Per germline, CDR1 SNHLY and CDR2 FYNNEI. V was trimmed by 5 bases and J by 8 bases, leaving 10 bases between them. This CDR3 has 13 residues. CDR3 nucleotide sequence: TGTGCCAGCAGTCCAGGGATCGATTCACCCCTCCACTTT. As protein: CASSPGIDSPLHF.

The chain links TRBV5-6 to TRBJ1-5; tentative D call: TRBD1 (5 bases). The CDR3 is made up of 15 amino acids. The germline gives CDR1 SGHDT, CDR2 YYEEEE. The ends were cut back, 5 bases at V and 3 bases at J, with 15 bases in the middle. The chain's CDR3 is CASSYWGTANQPQHF. Here the CDR3 DNA reads TGTGCCAGCAGTTATTGGGGGACGGCCAATCAGCCCCAGCATTTT. Using reference TRBV5-6 and TRBJ1-5 for the parts outside the CDR3, the full variable domain is DAGVTQSPTHLIKTRGQQVTLRCSPKSGHDTVSWYQQALGQGPQFIFQYYEEEERQRGNFPDRFSGHQFPNYSSELNVNALLLGDSALYLCASSYWGTANQPQHFGDGTRLSIL.

In DNA form, the CDR3 reads TGCAGGGGAGCGGGAGGCACAGATACGCAGTATTTT. Translating it yields CRGAGGTDTQYF. The V call is TRBV20-1, the J call TRBJ2-3, with 8 positions matching TRBD2. CDR1 is DFQATT and CDR2 is SNEGSKA in the germline V gene (reference sequence). This CDR3 contains 12 residues.

V usage is TRBV5-1 and J usage is TRBJ2-2; D gene unclear. The CDR3 totals 14 residues. CDR1 and CDR2 from the germline V gene are SGHRS and YFSETQ. V lost 0 bases and J 6 bases, leaving 9 bases between the germline ends. The chain's CDR3 is CASSLAKFPGELFF. The CDR3 coding sequence is TGCGCCAGCAGCTTGGCCAAGTTCCCCGGGGAGCTGTTTTTT.

The chain has TRBV12-3 or TRBV12-4 and TRBJ1-5, with TRBD1 as a possible D gene (5 bases). This CDR3 spans 14 amino acids. Trimming removed 0 bases at V and 5 bases at J, with 8 bases between. Here the CDR3 DNA reads TGTGCCAGCAGTTTAGCAGGGGAAGATCAGCCCCAGCATTTT. Translated, it gives CASSLAGEDQPQHF.

This clonotype was seen only a few times. V usage is TRBV5-4 and J usage is TRBJ2-6; D not resolved. This CDR3 comprises 21 residues. Germline assignment: CDR1 SGHNT and CDR2 YYREEE (reference sequence). The V and J ends lost 2 bases and 0 bases respectively, with 24 bases between them. Here the CDR3 DNA reads TGTGCCAGCAGCTTTAGAAGCTCTTTTGCCAGCACCCTCTCTGGGGCCAACGTCCTGACTTTC. This encodes CASSFRSSFASTLSGANVLTF.

This clonotype showed up many times. The genes are TRBV3-1 and TRBJ1-2; D might be TRBD1 (5 bases). Per the germline V gene, CDR1 is LGHDT and CDR2 is YNNKEL (reference sequence). This CDR3 region has 14 residues. Trimming cost V 3 bases and J 0 bases, with 8 bases left between them. The CDR3 region has the DNA TGTGCCAGCAGCCACAGGGATACTAACTATGGCTACACCTTC. Amino acid sequence: CASSHRDTNYGYTF.

In this sample, this clonotype turned up a few times. The V call is TRBV21-1, the J call TRBJ1-2. TRBV21-1 is shown as a pseudogene. CDR3 length equals 17 residues. CDR3: CASSKAGVIGGCYGYTF. CDR3 sequence (DNA): TGTGCCAGCAGCAAAGCGGGGGTGATAGGCGGCTGCTATGGCTACACCTTC.

This clonotype was counted ten times or more. The chain joins TRBV7-9 to TRBJ1-5; D ambiguous. V lost 5 bases to trimming and J lost 1 base, with 9 bases between them. This CDR3 comprises 14 residues. Germline V CDR1 and CDR2: SEHNR, FQNEAQ (reference sequence). The CDR3 spells CASSVKGSNQPQHF. The CDR3 DNA sequence: TGTGCCAGCAGCGTAAAGGGCAGCAATCAGCCCCAGCATTTT. Full variable domain (remainder filled in from reference TRBV7-9 and TRBJ1-5): DTGVSQNPRHKITKRGQNVTFRCDPISEHNRLYWYRQTLGQGPEFLTYFQNEAQLEKSRLLSDRFSAERPKGSFSTLEIQRTEQGDSAMYLCASSVKGSNQPQHFGDGTRLSIL.

The chain employs TRBV20-1 and TRBJ2-3; 7 nucleotides agree with TRBD2. CDR3 length: 14 residues. The V gene end was trimmed by 5 bases and the J gene end by 2 bases; junction bases not matched to a gene: 7. Germline CDR1 DFQATT, CDR2 SNEGSKA (reference sequence). CDR3 nucleotides: TGCAGTGCTCCCTTCCGGGGGGTCACAGATACGCAGTATTTT. As protein: CSAPFRGVTDTQYF.

The CDR3 is CASSQLPQGNSPLHF. The CDR3 region has the DNA TGTGCCAGCAGCCAATTACCCCAGGGTAATTCACCCCTCCACTTT. The chain is built from TRBV14 and TRBJ1-6; TRBD1 is a possible D gene (5 bases). V lost 2 bases to trimming and J lost 6 bases, with 11 bases between them. The CDR3 covers 15 residues. Germline V gene data show CDR1 as SGHDN and CDR2 as FVKESK.

In regard to this clonotype: A much larger clone lies one base from this, so it may be a read error. The genes are TRBV6-5 and TRBJ2-3; possibly TRBD2 for D (7 bases). CDR1 is MNHEY, CDR2 SVGAGI, per germline. The CDR3 runs to 14 residues. The CDR3 sequence: CASTGLGRTDTRYF. The DNA of the CDR3 is TGTGCCAGCACCGGACTAGGGAGGACAGATACGCGGTATTTT.

The rearrangement uses TRBV7-2 and TRBJ2-5; D is uncertain. Trimming left V 5 bases short and J 5 bases short, with 15 bases between. This CDR3 contains 14 residues. Germline values: CDR1 SGHTA, CDR2 FQGNSA. The CDR3 is CASSQISSIETQYF. The DNA for the CDR3 is TGTGCCAGCAGCCAAATTTCATCAATTGAGACCCAGTACTTC.

A few counts support this clonotype. The rearrangement uses TRBV7-6 and TRBJ2-2; either TRBD1 or TRBD2 may supply D (5 bases each). V lost 0 bases and J 6 bases, leaving 11 bases between the germline ends. CDR3 length: 15 residues. Germline V gene sequence: CDR1 SGHVS, CDR2 FNYEAQ. The CDR3 here is CASSLALGDPGELFF. The CDR3 nucleotides read TGTGCCAGCAGCTTAGCGCTTGGGGACCCCGGGGAGCTGTTTTTT.

This clonotype was recorded many times. The gene calls are TRBV29-1 and TRBJ2-1; D unclear. The V and J ends lost 4 bases and 2 bases respectively, with 9 bases between them. This CDR3 spans 13 amino acids. Germline V gene lookup returns CDR1 SQVTM and CDR2 ANQGSEA. The CDR3 loop reads CSVGRSAYNEQFF. The CDR3 DNA follows: TGCAGCGTTGGTCGGAGCGCCTACAATGAGCAGTTCTTC.